The 16 T cell receptor beta chains below were found in one sample sequenced in a study of blood T cell repertoires in COVID-19. Profiled with immunoSEQ multiplex PCR; TCRdb holds only in-frame clones, not every one. Of fewer than 250,000 clones listed, roughly 87% are singletons. The specimen was PBMCs or T cells enriched from blood (not recorded which). The receptors were gathered from a man aged 25 to 40 in a cohort exposed to, infected with or recovered from COVID-19 (not recorded which).

V is TRBV6-5 and J is TRBJ2-7; the D gene is possibly TRBD1 (6 bases). The CDR3 has 16 residues. V was clipped by 4 bases and J by 0 bases, with 16 bases between them. CDR1 is MNHEY and CDR2 is SVGAGI in the germline V gene. DNA of the CDR3: TGTGCCAGCAGTTCAACGGGACACCTGAGCTCCTACGAGCAGTACTTC. This translates into CASSSTGHLSSYEQYF.

The chain's CDR3 is CASSPIDSYEQYF. In DNA, the CDR3 is TGTGCCAGCTCACCCATAGATTCCTACGAGCAGTACTTC. The chain employs TRBV18 and TRBJ2-7; D ambiguous. V was pared by 3 bases and J by 1 base, with 7 bases between. The CDR3 runs to 13 residues. Germline CDR1 is KGHSH and CDR2 is LQKENI.

This chain uses TRBV11-2 with TRBJ1-5; TRBD1 aligns across 7 bases. Trimming at V came to 6 bases and at J to 0 bases, leaving 2 bases not matched to a gene. The CDR3 spans 14 residues. CDR1 and CDR2 from the germline V gene are SGHAT and FQNNGV. Here the CDR3 reads CASRGQISNQPQHF. Here the CDR3 DNA reads TGTGCCAGCAGGGGACAGATTAGCAATCAGCCCCAGCATTTT.

The J gene is TRBJ2-3, the V gene TRBV28, with 14 bases lining up with TRBD2. In germline, CDR1 is MDHEN, CDR2 SYDVKM. CDR3 length equals 19 residues. J lost 1 base, V lost 4 bases, and 10 bases had no gene match. Written as DNA, the CDR3 is TGTGCCAGCAGTTACGGACTAGCGGGAGGACCGAACGGCACAGATACGCAGTATTTT. This codes for CASSYGLAGGPNGTDTQYF.

V is TRBV15 and J is TRBJ1-1; the match to TRBD1 covers 9 bases. The CDR3 spans 18 residues. The germline CDR1 and CDR2 sequences are LNHNV and YYDKDF (reference sequence). With V trimmed by 1 base and J by 4 bases, 13 bases remained unmatched. Here the CDR3 DNA reads TGTGCCACCAGCAGAGTTGTCGGGACAGGGATTAGCGGCACTGAAGCTTTCTTT. Protein product: CATSRVVGTGISGTEAFF.

The chain uses TRBV6-4 and TRBJ2-2, with 8 positions matching TRBD2. V lost 6 bases to trimming and J lost 6 bases; unmatched junction nucleotides: 6. Germline V gene lookup returns CDR1 MRHNA and CDR2 SNTAGT. The CDR3 consists of 14 residues. The CDR3 loop reads CASSQAGESGELFF. The CDR3 DNA follows: TGTGCCAGCAGCCAAGCGGGGGAGTCCGGGGAGCTGTTTTTT.

This clone was found a few times. Other DNA sequences from this sample encode an identical CDR3 as well. The chain combines TRBV5-1 with TRBJ2-5; D unresolved. The CDR3 sequence is 11 residues long. V gave up 2 bases and J gave up 3 bases, with 2 bases separating them. CDR1 and CDR2 (germline): SGHRS, YFSETQ. CDR3 nucleotide sequence: TGCGCCAGCAGCTTCAAAGAGACCCAGTACTTC. The encoded protein is CASSFKETQYF.

The chain is built from TRBV10-3 and TRBJ2-7; TRBD1 might be the D (6 bases). This CDR3 comprises 18 residues. V lost 1 base, J lost 3 bases, and 22 bases lay in between. Germline CDR1 and CDR2: ENHRY and SYGVKD. The CDR3 DNA is TGTGCCATCAGTGAGTGGGACCTTACAGGGTTTTTTATCTACGAGCAGTACTTC. It encodes CAISEWDLTGFFIYEQYF.

The chain couples TRBV6-1 to TRBJ1-2; D gene uncertain. Looked up from germline, CDR1 is MNHNS and CDR2 is SASEGT. Trimming took 3 bases from V and 4 from J, leaving 12 bases between them. The CDR3 is made up of 14 amino acids. CDR3 sequence reads: CASSEGQLVYGYTF. The DNA for the CDR3 is TGTGCCAGCAGTGAGGGCCAGCTTGTCTATGGCTACACCTTC.

In the case of this clone: A read error may explain this, as a much larger clone is one base away. The J gene is TRBJ1-2, the V gene TRBV5-1, with TRBD1 identical over 8 bases. Per germline, CDR1 SGHRS and CDR2 YFSETQ. V trimming: 4 bases; J trimming: 6 bases; junction bases outside the gene matches: 5. The CDR3 totals 13 residues. The CDR3 reads CASSPRTGNGYTF. The CDR3 nucleotides are TGCGCCAGCAGCCCCCGGACAGGGAATGGCTACACCTTC.

The chain recombines TRBV7-9 with TRBJ1-5; TRBD1 is a possible D gene (5 bases). CDR3 length: 16 residues. Germline CDR1 is SEHNR and CDR2 is FQNEAQ (reference sequence). V was clipped by 1 base and J by 2 bases, with 12 bases between them. CDR3: CASSLVGEGGNQPQHF. The CDR3 bases are TGTGCCAGCAGCTTAGTAGGGGAAGGCGGCAATCAGCCCCAGCATTTT.

This chain links TRBV28 with TRBJ1-2; the D is unclear. Germline V gene sequence: CDR1 MDHEN, CDR2 SYDVKM. Trimming shortened V by 5 bases and J by 1 base, and 17 bases separated the two germline ends. This CDR3 is built from 16 residues. The CDR3 region has the DNA TGTGCCAGCAGTATCGCTATGGGCCGCCTTAACTATGGCTACACCTTC. This sequence encodes CASSIAMGRLNYGYTF.

V usage is TRBV11-2 and J usage is TRBJ1-2, with 7 bases fitting TRBD1. V lost 3 bases and J lost 5; bases outside the gene matches: 21. Germline V CDR1 and CDR2: SGHAT, FQNNGV. This CDR3 comprises 19 residues. The CDR3 sequence: CASSFLLGTVFFSRYGYTF. CDR3 coding DNA: TGTGCCAGCAGCTTCCTGTTGGGGACAGTCTTTTTCTCGCGGTATGGCTACACCTTC.

The chain links TRBV5-4 to TRBJ2-3; possibly TRBD2 for D (6 bases). This CDR3 region has 15 residues. Germline CDR1 SGHNT, CDR2 YYREEE (reference sequence). The V gene lost 1 base and the J gene lost 2 bases, with 11 bases spanning the gap. CDR3 region: CASSLRREITDTQYF. The CDR3 coding sequence is TGTGCCAGCAGCTTGAGGCGGGAAATCACAGATACGCAGTATTTT. Drawing the rest from reference TRBV5-4 and TRBJ2-3, the complete variable domain is ETGVTQSPTHLIKTRGQQVTLRCSSQSGHNTVSWYQQALGQGPQFIFQYYREEENGRGNFPPRFSGLQFPNYSSELNVNALELDDSALYLCASSLRREITDTQYFGPGTRLTVL.

The rearrangement uses TRBV9 and TRBJ2-1, with D perhaps matching TRBD2 (6 bases). The CDR3 length is 15 residues. Trimming removed 0 bases at V and 3 bases at J, with 10 bases between. CDR1 and CDR2 from the germline V gene are SGDLS and YYNGEE. The CDR3 reads CASSVGDSFYNEQFF. The CDR3 nucleotides are TGTGCCAGCAGCGTAGGGGACTCTTTCTACAATGAGCAGTTCTTC. Based on the CDR3 plus reference TRBV9 and TRBJ2-1, the full variable domain is DSGVTQTPKHLITATGQRVTLRCSPRSGDLSVYWYQQSLDQGLQFLIQYYNGEERAKGNILERFSAQQFPDLHSELNLSSLELGDSALYFCASSVGDSFYNEQFFGPGTRLTVL.

The chain combines TRBV14 with TRBJ2-1, with a weak D call TRBD2 (5 bases). The CDR3 has 13 amino acids. CDR1 is SGHDN, CDR2 FVKESK, per germline. V was trimmed by 1 base and J by 9 bases, leaving 10 bases between them. DNA for the CDR3: TGTGCCAGCAGCCAAGGGTCGGGGTTTGAGCAGTTCTTC. Residues: CASSQGSGFEQFF. Complete variable domain (other parts from reference TRBV14 and TRBJ2-1): EAGVTQFPSHSVIEKGQTVTLRCDPISGHDNLYWYRRVMGKEIKFLLHFVKESKQDESGMPNNRFLAERTGGTYSTLKVQPAELEDSGVYFCASSQGSGFEQFFGPGTRLTVL.